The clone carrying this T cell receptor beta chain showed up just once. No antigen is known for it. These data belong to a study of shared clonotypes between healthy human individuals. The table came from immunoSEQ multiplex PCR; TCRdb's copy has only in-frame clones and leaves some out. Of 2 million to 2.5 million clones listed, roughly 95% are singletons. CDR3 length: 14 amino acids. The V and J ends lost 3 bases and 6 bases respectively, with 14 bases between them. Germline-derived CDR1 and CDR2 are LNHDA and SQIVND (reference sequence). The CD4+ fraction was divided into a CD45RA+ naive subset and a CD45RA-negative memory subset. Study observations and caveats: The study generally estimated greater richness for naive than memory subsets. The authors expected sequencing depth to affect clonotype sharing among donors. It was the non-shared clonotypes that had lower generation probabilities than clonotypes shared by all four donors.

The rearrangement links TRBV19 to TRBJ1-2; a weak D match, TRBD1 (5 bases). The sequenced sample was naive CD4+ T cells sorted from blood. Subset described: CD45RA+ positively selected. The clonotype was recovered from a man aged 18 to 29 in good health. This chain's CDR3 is CASSIRDLGNGYTF. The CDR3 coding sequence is TGTGCCAGTAGTATCCGGGACCTAGGGAATGGCTACACCTTC.